This T cell receptor beta chain was sequenced in a study of T cells in Graves' hyperthyroidism and ophthalmopathy. Amplification targeted TCR beta CDR3 regions from RNA transcripts. The HTBI primer set was used in a first-round RT-PCR of the TCR CDR3. TCRdb used MiXCR to reprocess the multiplex PCR reads, holding one entry per CDR3 protein. The table includes roughly 350,000 distinct CDR3 sequences, roughly an eighth detected once. Regarding this clonotype: A junction boundary mismatches the germline segment, possibly from a read error.

The germline CDR1 and CDR2 sequences are SEHNR and FQNEAQ (reference sequence). CDR3 length equals 14 residues. This clonotype was obtained from a woman aged 40 to 49 with Graves' ophthalmopathy. The J gene is TRBJ1-2, the V gene TRBV7-9; D is undetermined. The sequencing sample was made of blood. The CDR3 sequence: CASSFYSPGYGHTF. The CDR3 DNA follows: TGTGCCAGCAGCTTCTACAGCCCTGGCTATGGCCACACCTTC.